This record concerns one TCR beta chain sequence. Antigen specificity is unknown. The CDR3 is 14 residues long. The germline CDR1 and CDR2 sequences are LNHDA and SQIVND (reference sequence). Trimming took off 4 bases at V and 5 bases at J, with 14 bases between the two ends. The data are from a study of cytotoxic CD8 clonotypes in ibrutinib-treated CLL. For the study at large: Timing of response sample collection was a median about twelve months after treatment start, with a range of 6 to 36. General study points: Baseline levels were approached again at progression, after clonality had risen at ibrutinib response. Public clonotypes were uncommon and contracted or stayed stable on treatment. Starting clonality was above that of age-matched healthy donors and tracked circulating CD8+ T-cell counts.

TCRdb keeps only in-frame clones here, not all; method: immunoSEQ multiplex PCR. The sample consists of about 150,000 clones, approximately 80% of them appearing once. The sequences come from PBMCs, collected after 24 months of ibrutinib treatment. This chain joins TRBV19 and TRBJ1-1; possibly TRBD1 for D (5 bases). The sequence came from a human donor with chronic lymphocytic leukemia. The chain's CDR3 is CASSTHRDDTEAFF. The CDR3, as DNA: TGTGCCAGTAGTACCCACCGGGACGATACTGAAGCTTTCTTT. Combining the CDR3 with reference TRBV19 and TRBJ1-1 gives the whole variable domain DGGITQSPKYLFRKEGQNVTLSCEQNLNHDAMYWYRQDPGQGLRLIYYSQIVNDFQKGDIAEGYSVSREKKESFPLTVTSAQKNPTAFYLCASSTHRDDTEAFFGQGTRLTVV.